These T cell receptor beta chains were read from a single sample in a study of blood T cell repertoires in COVID-19. Libraries were prepared by immunoSEQ multiplex PCR; TCRdb keeps only in-frame clonotypes and omits some of them. Found here are 300,000 to 400,000 clones, 80% to 90% of them singletons; the top ten hold about 2.5%. Sequenced input: peripheral blood. These receptors were obtained from a woman in her sixties or seventies with COVID-19, enrolled during active disease. The CDR3 runs from the conserved cysteine through the conserved F or W. Fields, in order: D gene, J gene, V gene, clone size, CDR3 DNA, CDR3 protein. The D gene is left open where the match is weak. Clone size is stated in some rows and not others, as once, few, many or a class when expanded.

D gene: NA; J gene: TRBJ1-2; V gene: TRBV19; clone size: NA; CDR3 DNA: TGTGCCAGTAAAGTGTCCAGGGGTGTCGTGGGCTACACCTTC; CDR3 protein: CASKVSRGVVGYTF
D gene: NA; J gene: TRBJ1-2; V gene: TRBV2; clone size: NA; CDR3 DNA: TGTGCCAGCAGAGCACTTCGACAGCCGTATGGCTACACCTTC; CDR3 protein: CASRALRQPYGYTF
D gene: NA; J gene: TRBJ1-4; V gene: TRBV4-2; clone size: NA; CDR3 DNA: TGTGCCAGCAGCCAAAGCGAGGGGGTTAATGAAAAACTGTTTTTT; CDR3 protein: CASSQSEGVNEKLFF
D gene: NA; J gene: TRBJ1-3; V gene: TRBV10-2; clone size: NA; CDR3 DNA: TGCGCCAGCAGAAGGACAGTTCTGAGCTCTGGAAACACCATATATTTT; CDR3 protein: CASRRTVLSSGNTIYF
D gene: NA; J gene: TRBJ1-2; V gene: TRBV18; clone size: NA; CDR3 DNA: TGTGCCAGCTCTTCGACAGAGATTAACTATGGCTACACCTTC; CDR3 protein: CASSSTEINYGYTF
D gene: TRBD2; J gene: TRBJ2-5; V gene: TRBV5-1; clone size: NA; CDR3 DNA: TGCGCCAGCACGCGGGGGGGCGCGAGGGAGGAGACCCAGTACTTC; CDR3 protein: CASTRGGAREETQYF
D gene: TRBD1; J gene: TRBJ2-2; V gene: TRBV7-2; clone size: NA; CDR3 DNA: TGTGCCAGCAGTTACGGGACAGGGGCCACCGGGGAGCTGTTTTTT; CDR3 protein: CASSYGTGATGELFF
D gene: NA; J gene: TRBJ1-1; V gene: TRBV4-1; clone size: NA; CDR3 DNA: TGCGCCAGCAGCCAAGGTCGAGGGGGAGACACTGAAGCTTTCTTT; CDR3 protein: CASSQGRGGDTEAFF
D gene: NA; J gene: TRBJ2-6; V gene: TRBV5-4; clone size: NA; CDR3 DNA: TGTGCCAGCAGCTTGACTTACAGGGAAGGGGCCAACGTCCTGACTTTC; CDR3 protein: CASSLTYREGANVLTF
D gene: TRBD2; J gene: TRBJ2-1; V gene: TRBV9; clone size: few; CDR3 DNA: TGTGCCAGCAGCGCCTATAGCGGGGGGGCCTTTGAGCAGTTCTTC; CDR3 protein: CASSAYSGGAFEQFF
D gene: NA; J gene: TRBJ2-1; V gene: TRBV19; clone size: NA; CDR3 DNA: TGTGCCAGCCGGCCGGGGGAAGGCAATGAGCAGTTCTTC; CDR3 protein: CASRPGEGNEQFF
D gene: TRBD2; J gene: TRBJ2-7; V gene: TRBV2; clone size: NA; CDR3 DNA: TGTGCCAGCAGCGACTTGAGCGGGGTTACCTACGAGCAGTACTTC; CDR3 protein: CASSDLSGVTYEQYF
D gene: TRBD2; J gene: TRBJ2-1; V gene: TRBV28; clone size: NA; CDR3 DNA: TGTGCCAGCAGTTTATTGCGGGGGGGGAATGAGCAGTTCTTC; CDR3 protein: CASSLLRGGNEQFF
D gene: TRBD1; J gene: TRBJ1-3; V gene: TRBV6-5; clone size: NA; CDR3 DNA: TGTGCCAGCAAAGCCGGACAGGGCTCTGGAAACACCATATATTTT; CDR3 protein: CASKAGQGSGNTIYF
D gene: NA; J gene: TRBJ1-3; V gene: TRBV12-3/TRBV12-4; clone size: NA; CDR3 DNA: TGTGCCAGCACCCCGACATGGGCCACCATATATTTT; CDR3 protein: CASTPTWATIYF
D gene: NA; J gene: TRBJ1-5; V gene: TRBV19; clone size: NA; CDR3 DNA: TGTGCCAGTAGTATAGGAAACGGTAATCAGCCCCAGCATTTT; CDR3 protein: CASSIGNGNQPQHF
D gene: TRBD1; J gene: TRBJ2-7; V gene: TRBV29-1; clone size: NA; CDR3 DNA: TGCAGCGGCGGACAGGGAAACTACGAGCAGTACTTC; CDR3 protein: CSGGQGNYEQYF
D gene: TRBD1; J gene: TRBJ2-3; V gene: TRBV5-1; clone size: once; CDR3 DNA: TGCGCCAGCGGAGGACAGGGGGTGGATACGCAGTATTTT; CDR3 protein: CASGGQGVDTQYF
D gene: TRBD1; J gene: TRBJ2-1; V gene: TRBV7-9; clone size: NA; CDR3 DNA: TGTGCCAGCAGCTTAGGGGTGGACAGGGTCTACAATGAGCAGTTCTTC; CDR3 protein: CASSLGVDRVYNEQFF
D gene: TRBD1; J gene: TRBJ2-3; V gene: TRBV29-1; clone size: NA; CDR3 DNA: TGCAGCGCGGACAGGGGAACGACAGATACGCAGTATTTT; CDR3 protein: CSADRGTTDTQYF
D gene: NA; J gene: TRBJ1-5; V gene: TRBV3-1/TRBV3-2; clone size: NA; CDR3 DNA: TGTGCCAGCAGCCAAGGTACAGGCAATCAGCCCCAGCATTTT; CDR3 protein: CASSQGTGNQPQHF
D gene: NA; J gene: TRBJ2-7; V gene: TRBV11-2; clone size: NA; CDR3 DNA: TGTGCCAGCAGCCCCTTCGGGGCGGGGGCCTCCTACGAGCAGTACTTC; CDR3 protein: CASSPFGAGASYEQYF
D gene: NA; J gene: TRBJ2-5; V gene: TRBV4-1; clone size: NA; CDR3 DNA: TGCGCCAGCAGCCACGCCGTGAGAGCTGCCGGGGTCGGAGGGACCCAGTACTTC; CDR3 protein: CASSHAVRAAGVGGTQYF
D gene: TRBD2; J gene: TRBJ2-1; V gene: TRBV5-1; clone size: NA; CDR3 DNA: TGCGCCAGCAGCTCGTGGCGGGGGGGCATCTACAATGAGCAGTTCTTC; CDR3 protein: CASSSWRGGIYNEQFF
D gene: NA; J gene: TRBJ1-1; V gene: TRBV28; clone size: NA; CDR3 DNA: TGTGCCTGCCTAGGGGGACTGAACACTGAAGCTTTCTTT; CDR3 protein: CACLGGLNTEAFF
D gene: NA; J gene: TRBJ1-6; V gene: TRBV7-7; clone size: NA; CDR3 DNA: TGTGCTAGCAGCCCCGGGACATCCAGAAATTCACCCCTCCACTTT; CDR3 protein: CASSPGTSRNSPLHF
D gene: NA; J gene: TRBJ1-1; V gene: TRBV2; clone size: NA; CDR3 DNA: TGTGCCGCGGGGGGGGGCTGGAACACTGAAGCTTTCTTT; CDR3 protein: CAAGGGWNTEAFF
D gene: TRBD1; J gene: TRBJ1-4; V gene: TRBV11-2; clone size: NA; CDR3 DNA: TGTGCCAGCAGCTTTTTCAGGGGGACTAATGAAAAACTGTTTTTT; CDR3 protein: CASSFFRGTNEKLFF
D gene: TRBD1; J gene: TRBJ2-2; V gene: TRBV10-3; clone size: NA; CDR3 DNA: TGTGCCATCAGCGGGACGGACAGGGACACCGGGGAGCTGTTTTTT; CDR3 protein: CAISGTDRDTGELFF
D gene: TRBD1; J gene: TRBJ1-2; V gene: TRBV19; clone size: once; CDR3 DNA: TGTGCCAGTATTTCGACAGGGACTGCGGTTGGCTATGGCTACACCTTC; CDR3 protein: CASISTGTAVGYGYTF
D gene: NA; J gene: TRBJ1-2; V gene: TRBV7-8; clone size: NA; CDR3 DNA: TGTGCCAGCAGCCGAGGCCTGCAGGGTGATGGCTACACCTTC; CDR3 protein: CASSRGLQGDGYTF
D gene: NA; J gene: TRBJ1-2; V gene: TRBV25-1; clone size: once; CDR3 DNA: TGTGCCAGCAGTGAAGGGGGGTGGGCAGGGTCCTATGGCTACACCTTC; CDR3 protein: CASSEGGWAGSYGYTF
D gene: TRBD2; J gene: TRBJ2-5; V gene: TRBV19; clone size: NA; CDR3 DNA: TGTGCCAGTAGTGGTATTGTAGCGGGAGGAGGAGAGACCCAGTACTTC; CDR3 protein: CASSGIVAGGGETQYF
D gene: NA; J gene: TRBJ2-2; V gene: TRBV7-9; clone size: NA; CDR3 DNA: TGTGCCAGCAGCTTAAGGGGGAGCACCGGGGAGCTGTTTTTT; CDR3 protein: CASSLRGSTGELFF
D gene: TRBD2; J gene: TRBJ2-7; V gene: TRBV28; clone size: NA; CDR3 DNA: TGTGCCAGCAGTTGGGCGGGAGGTAGCCTCGTAAAGACCGAGCAGTACTTC; CDR3 protein: CASSWAGGSLVKTEQYF
D gene: NA; J gene: TRBJ2-1; V gene: TRBV2; clone size: once; CDR3 DNA: TGTGCCAGCAGTAGTAAAGCGAAGCAGTTCTTC; CDR3 protein: CASSSKAKQFF
D gene: NA; J gene: TRBJ2-1; V gene: TRBV7-9; clone size: NA; CDR3 DNA: TGTGCCAGCAGACACACAGGGGGGGAGGCATCCTACAATGAGCAGTTCTTC; CDR3 protein: CASRHTGGEASYNEQFF
D gene: NA; J gene: TRBJ1-6; V gene: TRBV3-1/TRBV3-2; clone size: NA; CDR3 DNA: TGTGCCAGCAGCCGAGTGGATTACAGCCCTCGGAATTCACCCCTCCACTTT; CDR3 protein: CASSRVDYSPRNSPLHF
D gene: NA; J gene: TRBJ2-3; V gene: TRBV27; clone size: NA; CDR3 DNA: TGTGCCAGCAGTTTATTGAGAATCAGAGGAGATACGCAGTATTTT; CDR3 protein: CASSLLRIRGDTQYF
D gene: NA; J gene: TRBJ2-3; V gene: TRBV29-1; clone size: NA; CDR3 DNA: TGCAGCGTTCGGTACTCGGCAGATACGCAGTATTTT; CDR3 protein: CSVRYSADTQYF
D gene: TRBD1; J gene: TRBJ2-7; V gene: TRBV19; clone size: NA; CDR3 DNA: TGTGCCAGCAGTACGAAAGGACAGGGGGCGCGGGAGCAGTACTTC; CDR3 protein: CASSTKGQGAREQYF
D gene: TRBD1; J gene: TRBJ1-1; V gene: TRBV5-4; clone size: few; CDR3 DNA: TGTGCCAGCAGCTTGGATGGACAGGGGAATGCTTTCTTT; CDR3 protein: CASSLDGQGNAFF
D gene: NA; J gene: TRBJ2-3; V gene: TRBV11-2; clone size: NA; CDR3 DNA: TGTGCCAGCAGCCCACCTAGTTACACCCCGAATTTT; CDR3 protein: CASSPPSYTPNF
D gene: NA; J gene: TRBJ2-7; V gene: TRBV30; clone size: NA; CDR3 DNA: TGTGCCTGGAATCCCCCAGGGGTCCTCTCCTACGAGCAGTACTTC; CDR3 protein: CAWNPPGVLSYEQYF
D gene: TRBD1; J gene: TRBJ2-7; V gene: TRBV27; clone size: NA; CDR3 DNA: TGTGCCAGCAGTCCACAAGGAACAGGGGCTGCCTACGAGCAGTACTTC; CDR3 protein: CASSPQGTGAAYEQYF
D gene: TRBD1; J gene: TRBJ2-6; V gene: TRBV28; clone size: NA; CDR3 DNA: TGTGCCAGCAGTCCAGACAGGGGTTTGGTCGGGGCCAACGTCCTGACTTTC; CDR3 protein: CASSPDRGLVGANVLTF
D gene: NA; J gene: TRBJ2-7; V gene: TRBV13; clone size: NA; CDR3 DNA: TGTGCCAGCCGACCTCCTTCGGGCGAGCAGTACTTC; CDR3 protein: CASRPPSGEQYF
D gene: TRBD1; J gene: TRBJ1-6; V gene: TRBV19; clone size: NA; CDR3 DNA: TGTGCCAGTAGACGACAGGGGACCTATAATTCACCCCTCCACTTT; CDR3 protein: CASRRQGTYNSPLHF
D gene: TRBD2; J gene: TRBJ2-1; V gene: TRBV7-3; clone size: NA; CDR3 DNA: TGTGCCAGCAGCCGACCGGGACTAGCGGGGGGTGAGCAGTTCTTC; CDR3 protein: CASSRPGLAGGEQFF
D gene: NA; J gene: TRBJ2-2; V gene: TRBV5-1; clone size: NA; CDR3 DNA: TGCGCCAGCAGCACGGGACTCTCTAGGGAGCTGTTTTTT; CDR3 protein: CASSTGLSRELFF
D gene: TRBD1; J gene: TRBJ2-7; V gene: TRBV5-1; clone size: NA; CDR3 DNA: TGCGCCAGCAGCCAAGGACAGGCCCGCTACGAGCAGTACTTC; CDR3 protein: CASSQGQARYEQYF
D gene: TRBD2; J gene: TRBJ2-7; V gene: TRBV25-1; clone size: NA; CDR3 DNA: TGTGCCACCGGACTAGCGGGGGGGCCTGGTTGGGGCGAGCAGTACTTC; CDR3 protein: CATGLAGGPGWGEQYF
D gene: NA; J gene: TRBJ1-4; V gene: TRBV4-1; clone size: NA; CDR3 DNA: TGCGCCAGCAGCCAAGCAAGCGGCCGAAATGAAAAACTGTTTTTT; CDR3 protein: CASSQASGRNEKLFF
D gene: NA; J gene: TRBJ1-1; V gene: TRBV18; clone size: few; CDR3 DNA: TGTGCCAGCTCACCGCAGGGAGGCAACACTGAAGCTTTCTTT; CDR3 protein: CASSPQGGNTEAFF
D gene: NA; J gene: TRBJ2-6; V gene: TRBV15; clone size: NA; CDR3 DNA: TGTGCCACCAGCAGAGATCTAGAGGGTGCCTCTGGGGCCAACGTCCTGACTTTC; CDR3 protein: CATSRDLEGASGANVLTF
D gene: NA; J gene: TRBJ2-5; V gene: TRBV6-5; clone size: NA; CDR3 DNA: TGTGCCAGCAGTTACTCGAGCGTCGGGTGGACCCAGTACTTC; CDR3 protein: CASSYSSVGWTQYF
D gene: NA; J gene: TRBJ1-1; V gene: TRBV9; clone size: NA; CDR3 DNA: TGTGCCAGCAGCGCGGGGACACTCTCCGGCACTGAAGCTTTCTTT; CDR3 protein: CASSAGTLSGTEAFF
D gene: TRBD1; J gene: TRBJ1-2; V gene: TRBV28; clone size: few; CDR3 DNA: TGTGCCAGCAGTCCCCGGGACAGGGCTAGCCATGGCTACACCTTC; CDR3 protein: CASSPRDRASHGYTF
D gene: NA; J gene: TRBJ2-3; V gene: TRBV12-3/TRBV12-4; clone size: few; CDR3 DNA: TGTGCCAGCAGCCAGTCCGATACGCAGTATTTT; CDR3 protein: CASSQSDTQYF